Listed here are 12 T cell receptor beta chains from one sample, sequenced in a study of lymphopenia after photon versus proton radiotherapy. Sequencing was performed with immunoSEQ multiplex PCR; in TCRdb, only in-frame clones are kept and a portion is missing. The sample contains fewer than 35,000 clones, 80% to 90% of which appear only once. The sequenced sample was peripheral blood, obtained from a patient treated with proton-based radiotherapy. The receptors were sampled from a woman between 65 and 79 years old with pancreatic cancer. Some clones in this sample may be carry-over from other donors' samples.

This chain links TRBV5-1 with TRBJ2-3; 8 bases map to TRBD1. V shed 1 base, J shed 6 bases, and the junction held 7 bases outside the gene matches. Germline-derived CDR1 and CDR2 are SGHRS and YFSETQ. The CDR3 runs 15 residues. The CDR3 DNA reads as TGCGCCAGCAGCTTGAACAGGGGGGATCAGGATACGCAGTATTTT. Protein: CASSLNRGDQDTQYF.

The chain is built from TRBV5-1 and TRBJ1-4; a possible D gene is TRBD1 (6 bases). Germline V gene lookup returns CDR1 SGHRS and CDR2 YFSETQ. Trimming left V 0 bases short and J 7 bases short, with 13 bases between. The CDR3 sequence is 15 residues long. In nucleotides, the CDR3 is TGCGCCAGCAGCTTGGCCGAGGGGGTAGGTGAAAAACTGTTTTTT. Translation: CASSLAEGVGEKLFF.

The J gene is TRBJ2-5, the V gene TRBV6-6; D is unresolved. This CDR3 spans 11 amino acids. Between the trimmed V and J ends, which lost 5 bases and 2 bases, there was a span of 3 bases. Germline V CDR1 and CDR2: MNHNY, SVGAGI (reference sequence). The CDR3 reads CASSPQETQYF. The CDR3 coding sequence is TGTGCCAGCAGTCCGCAAGAGACCCAGTACTTC.

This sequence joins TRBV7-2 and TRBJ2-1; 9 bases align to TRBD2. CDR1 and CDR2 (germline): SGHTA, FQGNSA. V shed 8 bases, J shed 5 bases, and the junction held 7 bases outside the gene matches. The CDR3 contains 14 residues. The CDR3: CASAPGLANNEQFF. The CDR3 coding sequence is TGTGCCAGCGCACCGGGACTAGCAAACAATGAGCAGTTCTTC.

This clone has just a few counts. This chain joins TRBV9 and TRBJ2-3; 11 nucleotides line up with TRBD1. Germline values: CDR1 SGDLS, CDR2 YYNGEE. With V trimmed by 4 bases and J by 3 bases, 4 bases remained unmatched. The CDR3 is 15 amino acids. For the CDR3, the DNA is TGTGCCAGCAGCACCGGACAGGGGGCTACAGATACGCAGTATTTT. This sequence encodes CASSTGQGATDTQYF.

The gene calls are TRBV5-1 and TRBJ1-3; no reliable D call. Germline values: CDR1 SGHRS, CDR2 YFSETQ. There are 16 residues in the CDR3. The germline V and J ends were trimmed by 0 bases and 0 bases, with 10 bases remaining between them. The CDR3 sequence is CASSLDPGSSGNTIYF. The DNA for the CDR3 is TGCGCCAGCAGCTTGGATCCGGGTAGCTCTGGAAACACCATATATTTT.

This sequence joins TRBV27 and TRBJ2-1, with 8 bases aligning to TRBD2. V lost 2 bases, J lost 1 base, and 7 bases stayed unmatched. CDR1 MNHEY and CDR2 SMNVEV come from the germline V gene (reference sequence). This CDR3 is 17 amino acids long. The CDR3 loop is CASSLRVLAGSYNEQFF. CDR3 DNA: TGTGCCAGCAGTTTACGTGTGCTAGCGGGTTCCTACAATGAGCAGTTCTTC.

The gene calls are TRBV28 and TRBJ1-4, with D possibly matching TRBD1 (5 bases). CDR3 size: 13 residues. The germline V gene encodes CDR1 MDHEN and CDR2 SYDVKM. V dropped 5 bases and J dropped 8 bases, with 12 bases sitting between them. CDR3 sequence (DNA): TGTGCCAGCAGTGTCCCGACAGAGGAAAAACTGTTTTTT. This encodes CASSVPTEEKLFF. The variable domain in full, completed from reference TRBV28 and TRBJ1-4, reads DVKVTQSSRYLVKRTGEKVFLECVQDMDHENMFWYRQDPGLGLRLIYFSYDVKMKEKGDIPEGYSVSREKKERFSLILESASTNQTSMYLCASSVPTEEKLFFGSGTQLSVL.

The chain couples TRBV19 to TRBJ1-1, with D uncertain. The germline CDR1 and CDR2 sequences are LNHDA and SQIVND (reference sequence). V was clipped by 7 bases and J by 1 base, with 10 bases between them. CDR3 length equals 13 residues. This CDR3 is CASISGTNTEAFF. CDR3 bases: TGTGCCAGTATTTCGGGTACGAACACTGAAGCTTTCTTT.

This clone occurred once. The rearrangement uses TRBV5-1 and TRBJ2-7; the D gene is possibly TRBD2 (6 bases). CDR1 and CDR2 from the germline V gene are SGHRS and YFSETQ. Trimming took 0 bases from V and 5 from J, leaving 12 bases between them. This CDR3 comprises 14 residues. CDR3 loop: CASSLDGSLNEQYF. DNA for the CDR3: TGCGCCAGCAGCTTGGACGGGAGCCTAAACGAGCAGTACTTC.

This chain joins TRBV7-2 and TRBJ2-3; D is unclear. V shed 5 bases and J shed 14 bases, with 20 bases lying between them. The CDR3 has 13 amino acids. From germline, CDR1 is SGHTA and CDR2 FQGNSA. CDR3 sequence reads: CASSRASRTFGYF. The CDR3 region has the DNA TGTGCCAGCAGCCGCGCTTCCCGTACCTTCGGGTATTTT.

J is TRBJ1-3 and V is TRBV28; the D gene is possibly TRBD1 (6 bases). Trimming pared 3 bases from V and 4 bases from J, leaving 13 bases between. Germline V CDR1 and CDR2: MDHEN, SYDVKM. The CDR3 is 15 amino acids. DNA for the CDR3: TGTGCCAGCAGTTTGGGGGGGGCTGAGGGAAACACCATATATTTT. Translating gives CASSLGGAEGNTIYF. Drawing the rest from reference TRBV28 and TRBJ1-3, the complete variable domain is DVKVTQSSRYLVKRTGEKVFLECVQDMDHENMFWYRQDPGLGLRLIYFSYDVKMKEKGDIPEGYSVSREKKERFSLILESASTNQTSMYLCASSLGGAEGNTIYFGEGSWLTVV.